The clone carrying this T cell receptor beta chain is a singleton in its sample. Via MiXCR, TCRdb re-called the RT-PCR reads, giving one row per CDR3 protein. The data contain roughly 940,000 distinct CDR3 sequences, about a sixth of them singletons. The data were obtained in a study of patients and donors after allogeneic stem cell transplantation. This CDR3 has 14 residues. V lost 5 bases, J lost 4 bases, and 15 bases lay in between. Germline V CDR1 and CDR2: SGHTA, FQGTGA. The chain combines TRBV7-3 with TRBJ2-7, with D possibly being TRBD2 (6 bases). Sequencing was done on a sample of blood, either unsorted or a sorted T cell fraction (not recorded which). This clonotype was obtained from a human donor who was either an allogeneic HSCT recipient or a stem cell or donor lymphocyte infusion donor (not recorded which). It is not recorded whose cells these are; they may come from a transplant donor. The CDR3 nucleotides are TGTGCCAGCAGCAAATCCGGGACTTCGTACGAGCAGTACTTC. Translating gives CASSKSGTSYEQYF. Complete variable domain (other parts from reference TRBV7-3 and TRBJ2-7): GAGVSQTPSNKVTEKGKYVELRCDPISGHTALYWYRQSLGQGPEFLIYFQGTGAADDSGLPNDRFFAVRPEGSVSTLKIQRTERGDSAVYLCASSKSGTSYEQYFGPGTRLTVT.